Each of the 4 T cell receptor beta chains below was sequenced from the same sample in a study of blood T cells in healthy people across ages. Together with a sample-barcoded 5' primer, a J-beta primer mix was included in a second PCR lasting about 7 to 11 cycles. Each CDR3 protein gets one entry after TCRdb re-called the 5' RACE reads with MiXCR. The table records 600,000 to 1,000,000 distinct CDR3 sequences, 58% of them present only once. Sequencing was performed on blood. The receptors stem from a man aged 30 to 45 in good health.

The rearrangement uses TRBV20-1 and TRBJ2-5, with D tentatively TRBD1 or TRBD2 (6 bases each). This CDR3 is 14 amino acids long. Deletions cut 6 bases from V and 3 bases from J, with 17 bases between. CDR1 and CDR2 from the germline V gene are DFQATT and SNEGSKA (reference sequence). Written as DNA, the CDR3 is TGCAGTGCCGTGAGTGAGGGGGGCGAAGAGACCCAGTACTTC. Translation gives CSAVSEGGEETQYF.

The chain combines TRBV3-1 with TRBJ2-6; possible D gene TRBD2, 6 bases. Germline V CDR1 and CDR2: LGHDT, YNNKEL (reference sequence). The CDR3 consists of 15 residues. V was shortened by 4 bases and J by 2 bases, with 9 bases between the two germline ends. CDR3 coding DNA: TGTGCCAGCAGCCCGGGGGTAGCTGGGGCCAACGTCCTGACTTTC. Translation gives CASSPGVAGANVLTF.

The chain carries TRBV7-2 and TRBJ1-1; D not resolved. V was pared by 6 bases and J by 2 bases, with 13 bases between. This CDR3 spans 14 amino acids. Germline loops: CDR1 SGHTA, CDR2 FQGNSA. CDR3 sequence: CASSSVAGNTEAFF. CDR3 sequence (DNA): TGTGCCAGCAGTTCCGTCGCGGGAAACACTGAAGCTTTCTTT.

The chain employs TRBV21-1 and TRBJ2-7; TRBD2, the table's D call, lacks a check against the DNA. TRBV21-1 is flagged as a pseudogene. The CDR3 totals 13 residues. The CDR3 coding sequence is TGTGCCAGCAGGGGACTAGCCTACTACGAGCAGTACTTC. This sequence encodes CASRGLAYYEQYF.